This TCR beta chain was identified in a study of CD8 T cells in Susac syndrome. The CDR3 extends over 13 amino acids. From germline, CDR1 is LNHDA and CDR2 SQIVND (reference sequence). Trimming took 6 bases from V and 6 from J, leaving 12 bases between them. An amount of RNA that ranged from about 0.45 to 1 ug was reverse transcribed with random hexamers. The method of amplification for TCR beta CDR3 was immunoSEQ multiplex PCR, covering 54 Vbeta and 13 Jbeta. From the immunoSEQ multiplex PCR reads, TCRdb called clonotypes with MiXCR, one entry per CDR3 protein. The sample has approximately 120,000 distinct CDR3 sequences; 91% are singletons. The T cells that were sequenced for TCR beta were CD8+ and CD4+ cells from blood. Negative isolation was used for CD8+ and CD4+ T cells and FACS enrichment for TEMRA cells.

Sequenced material: CD8+ T cells from PBMCs. The chain recombines TRBV19 with TRBJ1-5, with D hard to call. The receptor comes from a human donor with multiple sclerosis. CDR3 sequence: CASSPYSPQPQHF. CDR3 in DNA: TGTGCCAGTAGCCCGTATTCGCCTCAGCCCCAGCATTTT.